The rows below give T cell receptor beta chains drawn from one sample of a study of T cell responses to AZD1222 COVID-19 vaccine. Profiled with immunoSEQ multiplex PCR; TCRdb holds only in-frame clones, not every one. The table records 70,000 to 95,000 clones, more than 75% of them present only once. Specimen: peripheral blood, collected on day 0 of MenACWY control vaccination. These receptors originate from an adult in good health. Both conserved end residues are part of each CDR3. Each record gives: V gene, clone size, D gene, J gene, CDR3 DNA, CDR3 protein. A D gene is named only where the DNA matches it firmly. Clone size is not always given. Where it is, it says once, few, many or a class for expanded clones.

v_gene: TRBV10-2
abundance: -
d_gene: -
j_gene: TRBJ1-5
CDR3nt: TGCGCCAGCAGTGAAGGAGGGGCGACTCAGCCCCAGCATTTT
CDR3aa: CASSEGGATQPQHF

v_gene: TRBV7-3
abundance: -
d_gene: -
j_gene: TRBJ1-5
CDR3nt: TGTGCCAGCAGCTTGTCCGGGAATCAGCCCCAGCATTTT
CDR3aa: CASSLSGNQPQHF

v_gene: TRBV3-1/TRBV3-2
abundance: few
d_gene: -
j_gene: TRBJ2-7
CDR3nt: TGTGCCAGCAGCCAAGACTACTACGAGCAGTACTTC
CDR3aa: CASSQDYYEQYF

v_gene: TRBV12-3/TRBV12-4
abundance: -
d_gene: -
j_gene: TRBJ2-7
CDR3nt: TGTGCCAGCAGTTTGGGACTGTCGTACGAGCAGTACTTC
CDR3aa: CASSLGLSYEQYF

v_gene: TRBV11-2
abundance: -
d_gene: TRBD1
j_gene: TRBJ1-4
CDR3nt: TGTGCCAGCAGCTTCCCGACAGGGGGGATTAATGAAAAACTGTTTTTT
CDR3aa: CASSFPTGGINEKLFF

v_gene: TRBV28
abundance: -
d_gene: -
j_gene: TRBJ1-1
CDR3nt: TGTGCCACCACGAACGGGGATTCCATGAACACTGAAGCTTTCTTT
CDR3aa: CATTNGDSMNTEAFF

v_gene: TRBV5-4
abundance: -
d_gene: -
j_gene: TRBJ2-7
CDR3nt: TGTGCCAGCAGCCCCGGCCATGCCCCCTACGAGCAGTACTTC
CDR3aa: CASSPGHAPYEQYF

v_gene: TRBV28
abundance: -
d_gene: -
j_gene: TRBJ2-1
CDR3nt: TGTGCCAGCACATACGGGGACTTTGAGCAGTTCTTC
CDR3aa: CASTYGDFEQFF

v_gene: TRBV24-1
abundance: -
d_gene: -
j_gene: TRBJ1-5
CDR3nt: TGTGCCACCAGCAGGGATAGCAATCAGCCCCAGCATTTT
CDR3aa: CATSRDSNQPQHF

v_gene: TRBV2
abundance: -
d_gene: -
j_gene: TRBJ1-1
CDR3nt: TGTGCCAGCAGTGAATCGCAGGCCTGGGGTTCTGAAGCTTTCTTT
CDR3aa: CASSESQAWGSEAFF

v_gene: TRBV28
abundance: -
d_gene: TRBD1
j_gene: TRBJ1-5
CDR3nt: TGTGCCAGCAGTCCGCCCGACAGGGGGCTTAGCAATCAGCCCCAGCATTTT
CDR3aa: CASSPPDRGLSNQPQHF

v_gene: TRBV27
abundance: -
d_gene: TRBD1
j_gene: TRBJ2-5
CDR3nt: TGTGCCAGCAGTTTGTCGGGACAGCAAATAGAAGAGACCCAGTACTTC
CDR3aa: CASSLSGQQIEETQYF

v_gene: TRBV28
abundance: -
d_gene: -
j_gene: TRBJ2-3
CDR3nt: TGTGCCAGCAGTCTCCTGGGGGATACGCAGTATTTT
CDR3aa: CASSLLGDTQYF

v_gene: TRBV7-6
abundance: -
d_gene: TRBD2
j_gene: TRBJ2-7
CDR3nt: TGTGCCAGCAGCTTGGGACTAGCGGGAGTGAACGAGCAGTACTTC
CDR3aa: CASSLGLAGVNEQYF

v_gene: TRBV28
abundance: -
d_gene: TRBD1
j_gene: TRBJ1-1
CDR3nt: TGTGCCAGCAGTTTGCCGGGACAGGGGCCCACTGAAGCTTTCTTT
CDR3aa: CASSLPGQGPTEAFF

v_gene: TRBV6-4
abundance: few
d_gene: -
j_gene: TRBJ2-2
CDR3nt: TGTGCCAGCAGTGAAGGCCCCACCGGGGAGCTGTTTTTT
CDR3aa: CASSEGPTGELFF

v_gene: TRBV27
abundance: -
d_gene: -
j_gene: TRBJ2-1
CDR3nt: TGTGCCAGCAGTTCTTACGGAGCCTCCTACAATGAGCAGTTCTTC
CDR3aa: CASSSYGASYNEQFF

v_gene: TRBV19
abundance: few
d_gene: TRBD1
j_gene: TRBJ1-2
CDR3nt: TGTGCCAGTAGGACCCCGGGACAGTTCCATGGCTACACCTTC
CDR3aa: CASRTPGQFHGYTF

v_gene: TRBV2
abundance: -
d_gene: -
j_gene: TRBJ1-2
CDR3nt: TGTGCCAGCAGTTACCGGGGCTTAGGGGGCTACACCTTC
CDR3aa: CASSYRGLGGYTF

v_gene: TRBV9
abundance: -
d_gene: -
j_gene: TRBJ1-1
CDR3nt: TGTGCCAGCAGCCCCCAGGCGGGGACGGGCACTGAAGCTTTCTTT
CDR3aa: CASSPQAGTGTEAFF

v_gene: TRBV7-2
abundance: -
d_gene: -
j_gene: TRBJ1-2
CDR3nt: TGTGCCAGCACCCTTGGTCCTAACTATGGCTACACCTTC
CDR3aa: CASTLGPNYGYTF

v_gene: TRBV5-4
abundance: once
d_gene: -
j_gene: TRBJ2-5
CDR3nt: TGTGCCAGCGGGGCGTACCTTTTGCAGACCCAGTACTTC
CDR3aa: CASGAYLLQTQYF

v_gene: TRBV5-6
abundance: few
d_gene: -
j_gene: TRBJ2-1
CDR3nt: TGTGCCAGCAGCTTAGTCCCGCGGGCCCGGCGGACCGATGAGCAGTTCTTC
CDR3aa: CASSLVPRARRTDEQFF

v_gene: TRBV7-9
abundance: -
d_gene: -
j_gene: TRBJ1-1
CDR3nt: TGTGCCAGCAGCTTCATCGGGGGTGAAGCTTTCTTT
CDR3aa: CASSFIGGEAFF

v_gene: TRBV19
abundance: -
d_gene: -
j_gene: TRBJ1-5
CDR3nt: TGTGCCAGTAGCCGGTCCGGGGAATTGAGAGCGAGTCAGCCCCAGCATTTT
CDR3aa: CASSRSGELRASQPQHF

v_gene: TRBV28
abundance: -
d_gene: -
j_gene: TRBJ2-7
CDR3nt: TGTGCCAGCAGTTTAGACGCGGCCTACGAGCAGTACTTC
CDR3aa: CASSLDAAYEQYF

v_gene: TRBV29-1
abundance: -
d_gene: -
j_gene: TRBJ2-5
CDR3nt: TGCAGCGTGGAAGGTATTGGGGAGACCCAGTACTTC
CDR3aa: CSVEGIGETQYF

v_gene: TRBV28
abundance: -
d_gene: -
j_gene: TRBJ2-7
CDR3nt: TGTGCCAGCAGTTTTACGGGAGATTCGTACGAGCAGTACTTC
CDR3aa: CASSFTGDSYEQYF

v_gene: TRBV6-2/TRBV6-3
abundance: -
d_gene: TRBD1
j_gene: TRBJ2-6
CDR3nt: TGTGCCAGCAGTTGGGACAGCTCTGGGGCCAACGTCCTGACTTTC
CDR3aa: CASSWDSSGANVLTF

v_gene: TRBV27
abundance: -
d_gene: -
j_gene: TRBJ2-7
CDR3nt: TGTGCCAGCAGTTTATCGCGTTACTACGAGCAGTACTTC
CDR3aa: CASSLSRYYEQYF

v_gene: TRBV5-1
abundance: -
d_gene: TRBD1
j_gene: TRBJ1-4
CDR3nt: TGCGCCAGCAGCCCTCAGGGGGTTAATGAAAAACTGTTTTTT
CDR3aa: CASSPQGVNEKLFF

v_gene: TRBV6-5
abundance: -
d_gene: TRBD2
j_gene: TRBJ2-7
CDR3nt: TGTGCCAGCAGCTCCAGGGGACTAGCGGCCTACGAGCAGTACTTC
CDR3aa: CASSSRGLAAYEQYF

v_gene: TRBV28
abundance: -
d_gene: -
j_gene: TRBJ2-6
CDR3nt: TGTGCCAGCAGTTTAAGGGACCCTGGGGCCAACGTCCTGACTTTC
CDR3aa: CASSLRDPGANVLTF

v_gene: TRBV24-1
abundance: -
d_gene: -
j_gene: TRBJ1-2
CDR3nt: TGTGCCACCAGTGACCCGGGGGTTTTGGGCCACTATGGCTACACCTTC
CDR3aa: CATSDPGVLGHYGYTF

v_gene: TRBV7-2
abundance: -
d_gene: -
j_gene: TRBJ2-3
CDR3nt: TGTGCCAGCAGCTTAACCCCCTATATAGGGAGGCCTCGCACAGATACGCAGTATTTT
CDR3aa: CASSLTPYIGRPRTDTQYF

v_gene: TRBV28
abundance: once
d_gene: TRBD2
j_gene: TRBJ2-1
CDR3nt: TGTGCCAGCAGCTCGAGGACTAGCGGGTCCAATGAGCAGTTCTTC
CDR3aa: CASSSRTSGSNEQFF

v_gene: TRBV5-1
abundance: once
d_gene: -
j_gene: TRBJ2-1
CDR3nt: TGCGCCAGCAGCTTGGTAGGGACGGTATACAATGAGCAGTTCTTC
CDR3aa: CASSLVGTVYNEQFF

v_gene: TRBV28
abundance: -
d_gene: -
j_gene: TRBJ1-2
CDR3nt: TGTGCCAGCAGCCGACAGGTAGTGGGCGGCTACACCTTC
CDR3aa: CASSRQVVGGYTF

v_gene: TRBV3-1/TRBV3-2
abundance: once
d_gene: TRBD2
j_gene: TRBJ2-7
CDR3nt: TGTGCCAGCAGCCAAAACGGACTAGCGGGGGCCTCCTACGAGCAGTACTTC
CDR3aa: CASSQNGLAGASYEQYF

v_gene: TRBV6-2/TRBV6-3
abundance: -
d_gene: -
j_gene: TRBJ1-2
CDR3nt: TGTGCCAGCAGTTACGGTGACAGTGCCAACTATGGCTACACCTTC
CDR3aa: CASSYGDSANYGYTF

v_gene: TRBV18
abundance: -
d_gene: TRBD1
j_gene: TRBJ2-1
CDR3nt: TGTGCCAGCTCACGCCCGGGACAGGGGGCAGATGAGCAGTTCTTC
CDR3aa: CASSRPGQGADEQFF

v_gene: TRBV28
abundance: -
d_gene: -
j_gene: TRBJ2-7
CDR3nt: TGTGCCAGCAGTTTAGGGGGACCGGACGAGCAGTACTTC
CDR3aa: CASSLGGPDEQYF

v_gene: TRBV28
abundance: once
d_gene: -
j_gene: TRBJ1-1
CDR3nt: TGTGCCAGCAGTTTACACAGGACCCAAGGGGCTTTCTTT
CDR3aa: CASSLHRTQGAFF

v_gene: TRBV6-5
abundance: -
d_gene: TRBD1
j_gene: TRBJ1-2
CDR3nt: TGTGCCAGCAGTTCGACCACAGGGGGCGTCTATGGCTACACCTTC
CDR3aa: CASSSTTGGVYGYTF

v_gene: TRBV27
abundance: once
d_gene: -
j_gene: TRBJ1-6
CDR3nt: TGTGCCAGCAGTACGACAGAGGGTTCACCCCTCCACTTT
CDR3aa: CASSTTEGSPLHF

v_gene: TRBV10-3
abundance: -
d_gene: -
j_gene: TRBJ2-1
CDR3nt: TGTGCCATCAGGGTAGCTGCGACCTACAATGAGCAGTTCTTC
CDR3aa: CAIRVAATYNEQFF

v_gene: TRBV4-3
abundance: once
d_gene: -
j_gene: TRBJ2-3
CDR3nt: TGCGCCAGCAGCCAAGAGCCCCCCCCCGCAGGGAGGAGCACAGATACGCAGTATTTT
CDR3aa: CASSQEPPPAGRSTDTQYF

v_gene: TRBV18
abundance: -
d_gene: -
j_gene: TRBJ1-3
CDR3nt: TGTGCCAGCTCACCGATACAAGTTGACGGAAACACCATATATTTT
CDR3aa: CASSPIQVDGNTIYF

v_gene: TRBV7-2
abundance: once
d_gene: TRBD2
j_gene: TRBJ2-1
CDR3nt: TGTGCCAGCAGCTTACTAGCGGGAGCACCCAGTGAGCAGTTCTTC
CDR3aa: CASSLLAGAPSEQFF

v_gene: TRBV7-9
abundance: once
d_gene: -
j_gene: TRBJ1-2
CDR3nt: TGTGCCAGCAGCCGGGAGGGCAGCTATGGCTACACCTTC
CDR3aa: CASSREGSYGYTF

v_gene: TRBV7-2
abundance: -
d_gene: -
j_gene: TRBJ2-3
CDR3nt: TGTGCCATAAGGGTGGCTAGCACAGATACGCAGTATTTT
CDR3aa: CAIRVASTDTQYF

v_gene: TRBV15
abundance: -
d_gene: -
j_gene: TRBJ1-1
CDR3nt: TGTGCCACCAGCAGATCATACAGAGAGGTCCTGAACACTGAAGCTTTCTTT
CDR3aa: CATSRSYREVLNTEAFF

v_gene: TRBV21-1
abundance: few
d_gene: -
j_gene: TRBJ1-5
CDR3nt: TGTGCCAGCAGTCCAAAGCGTGGAGGGCTACGCCATAGCAATCAGCCCCAGCATTTT
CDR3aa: CASSPKRGGLRHSNQPQHF

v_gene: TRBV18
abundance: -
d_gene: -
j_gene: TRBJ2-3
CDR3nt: TGTGCCAGCTCACCACCAGACACTAGCACAGATACGCAGTATTTT
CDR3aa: CASSPPDTSTDTQYF

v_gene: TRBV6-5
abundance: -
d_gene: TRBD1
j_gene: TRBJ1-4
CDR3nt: TGTGCCAGCGGACAGGGTAGAGTTCGGTATGAAAAACTGTTTTTT
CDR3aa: CASGQGRVRYEKLFF

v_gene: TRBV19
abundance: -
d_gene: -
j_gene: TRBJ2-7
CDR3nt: TGTGCCAGTAGCAGCCCCGGGACCGTCTACGAGCAGTACTTC
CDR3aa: CASSSPGTVYEQYF

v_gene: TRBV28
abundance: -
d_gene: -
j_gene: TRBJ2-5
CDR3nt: TGTGCCAGCAGTTCCACAGAAGAGACCCAGTACTTC
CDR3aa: CASSSTEETQYF